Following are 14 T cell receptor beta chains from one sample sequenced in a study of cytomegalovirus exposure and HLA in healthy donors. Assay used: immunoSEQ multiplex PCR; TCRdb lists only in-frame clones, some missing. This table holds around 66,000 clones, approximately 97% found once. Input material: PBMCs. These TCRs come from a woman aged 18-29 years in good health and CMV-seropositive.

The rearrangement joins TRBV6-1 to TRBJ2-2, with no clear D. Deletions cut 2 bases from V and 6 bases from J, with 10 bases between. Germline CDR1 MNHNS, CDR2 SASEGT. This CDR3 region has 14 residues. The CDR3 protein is CASSEYTKAGELFF. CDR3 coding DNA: TGTGCCAGCAGTGAATACACTAAGGCCGGGGAGCTGTTTTTT.

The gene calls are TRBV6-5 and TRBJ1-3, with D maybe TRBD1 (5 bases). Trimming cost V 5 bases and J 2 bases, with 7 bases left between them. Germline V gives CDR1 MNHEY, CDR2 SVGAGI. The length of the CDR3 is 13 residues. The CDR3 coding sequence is TGTGCCAGCAGTCGCAGGGCTGGAAACACCATATATTTT. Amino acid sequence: CASSRRAGNTIYF.

The CDR3, as DNA: TGTGCCAGCAGCTTAGGACTAGCGGGAGGGAGCACAGATACGCAGTATTTT. It is translated as CASSLGLAGGSTDTQYF. The chain is built from TRBV11-1 and TRBJ2-3; 14 nucleotides line up with TRBD2. With V trimmed by 1 base and J by 0 bases, 0 bases remained unmatched. The germline V gene has CDR1 SGHAT and CDR2 FQDESV (reference sequence). The CDR3 length is 17 residues.

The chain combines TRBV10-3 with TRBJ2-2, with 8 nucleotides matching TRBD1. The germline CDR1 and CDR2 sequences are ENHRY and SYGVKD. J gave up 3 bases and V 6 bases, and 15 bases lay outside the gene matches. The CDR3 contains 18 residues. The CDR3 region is CAIRERRRQGADTGELFF. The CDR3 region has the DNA TGTGCCATCAGAGAGAGAAGGAGGCAGGGGGCGGACACCGGGGAGCTGTTTTTT.

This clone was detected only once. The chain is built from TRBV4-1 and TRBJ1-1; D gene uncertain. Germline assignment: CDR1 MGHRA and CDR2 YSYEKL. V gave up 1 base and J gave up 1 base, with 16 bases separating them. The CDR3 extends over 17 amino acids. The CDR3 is CASSQGVRGLGNTEAFF. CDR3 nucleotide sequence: TGCGCCAGCAGCCAAGGGGTGAGAGGATTAGGGAACACTGAAGCTTTCTTT.

The CDR3 bases are TGTGCCAGCAGCTTGCGCAGGAACACCGGGGAGCTGTTTTTT. Translation gives CASSLRRNTGELFF. This rearrangement joins TRBV5-4 to TRBJ2-2, with D unclear. Germline loops: CDR1 SGHNT, CDR2 YYREEE (reference sequence). The CDR3 runs 14 residues. With 1 base removed from V and 1 base from J, the gap between germline ends came to 5 bases.

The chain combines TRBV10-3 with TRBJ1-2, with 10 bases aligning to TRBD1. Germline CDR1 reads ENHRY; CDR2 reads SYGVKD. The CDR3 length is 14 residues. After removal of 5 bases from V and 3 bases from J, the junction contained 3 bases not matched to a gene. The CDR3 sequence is CAISPTGGDYGYTF. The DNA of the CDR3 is TGTGCCATCAGTCCGACAGGGGGCGACTATGGCTACACCTTC.

As DNA, the CDR3 is TGTGCCAGCAGCTTCTCTCCGGTCTTCAAGCGGGGCTACACCTTC. This translates into CASSFSPVFKRGYTF. The chain recombines TRBV2 with TRBJ1-2; D gene ambiguous. CDR1 is SNHLY and CDR2 is FYNNEI in the germline V gene. V lost 6 bases, J lost 8 bases, and 22 bases lay in between. CDR3 size: 15 residues.

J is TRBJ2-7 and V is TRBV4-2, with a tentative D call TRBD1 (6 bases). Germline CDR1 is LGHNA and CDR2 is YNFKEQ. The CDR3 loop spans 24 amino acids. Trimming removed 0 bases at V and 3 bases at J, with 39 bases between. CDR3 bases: TGTGCCAGCAGCCAAGATCTGATAACAGGGCAAGATCGGTCTGTGCTAACTAATGTCTACGAGCAGTACTTC. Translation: CASSQDLITGQDRSVLTNVYEQYF.

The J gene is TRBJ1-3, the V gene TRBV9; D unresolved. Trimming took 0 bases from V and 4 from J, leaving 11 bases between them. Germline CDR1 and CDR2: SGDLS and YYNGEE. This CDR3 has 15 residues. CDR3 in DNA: TGTGCCAGCAGCGTAGAGGGAGGGTCCGGAAACACCATATATTTT. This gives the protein CASSVEGGSGNTIYF.

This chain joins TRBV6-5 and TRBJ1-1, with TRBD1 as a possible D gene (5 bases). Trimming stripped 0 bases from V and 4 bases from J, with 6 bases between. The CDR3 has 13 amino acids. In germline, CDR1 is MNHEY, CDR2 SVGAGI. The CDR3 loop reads CASSYSQGTEAFF. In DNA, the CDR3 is TGTGCCAGCAGTTACTCGCAGGGCACTGAAGCTTTCTTT.

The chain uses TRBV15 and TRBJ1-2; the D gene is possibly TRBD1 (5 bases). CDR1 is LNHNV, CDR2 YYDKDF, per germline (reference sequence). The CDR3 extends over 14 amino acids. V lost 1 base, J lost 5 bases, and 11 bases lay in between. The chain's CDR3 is CATSRVGGGYGYTF. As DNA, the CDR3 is TGTGCCACCAGCAGAGTCGGGGGGGGGTATGGCTACACCTTC.

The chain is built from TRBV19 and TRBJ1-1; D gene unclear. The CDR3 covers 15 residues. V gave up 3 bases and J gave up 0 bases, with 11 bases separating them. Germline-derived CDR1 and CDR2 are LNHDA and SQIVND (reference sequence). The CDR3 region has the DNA TGTGCCAGTAGTATTCTTTACAGCCTGAACACTGAAGCTTTCTTT. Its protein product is CASSILYSLNTEAFF.

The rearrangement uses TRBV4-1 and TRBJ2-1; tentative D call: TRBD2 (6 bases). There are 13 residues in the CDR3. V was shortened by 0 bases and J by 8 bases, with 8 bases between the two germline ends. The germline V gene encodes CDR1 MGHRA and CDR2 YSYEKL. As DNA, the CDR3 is TGCGCCAGCAGCCAAGACAGCGGGCATGAGCAGTTCTTC. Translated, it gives CASSQDSGHEQFF.